Sequencing of this TCR beta chain was carried out in a study of blood T cell repertoires in COVID-19. At the level of the study: The United States, Italy and Spain provided the acute and convalescent COVID-19 samples. Sources were T cells, B-cell-depleted T cells, or PBMCs; the material itself was cDNA or gDNA.

In the authors' workflow: Reference gene primer amplification yielded estimated nucleated cell counts. Data came from immunoSEQ multiplex PCR; TCRdb stores just in-frame clones and leaves some out. V and J calls and clone size are given by that table; D and trimming were obtained from the DNA. The sample records about 170,000 clones, 80% to 85% being singletons. This TCR derives from a human donor with acute or convalescent COVID-19. The donor label of this sample is uncertain. The sequenced material came from peripheral blood.

CDR3 sequence: CASSQGQGIQPQHF. The CDR3 nucleotides are TGTGCCAGCTCTCAAGGACAGGGGATCCAGCCCCAGCATTTT. This rearrangement joins TRBV18 to TRBJ1-5; 9 bases agree with TRBD1. Trimming at V came to 6 bases and at J to 7 bases, leaving 7 bases not matched to a gene. Germline loops: CDR1 KGHSH, CDR2 LQKENI. The CDR3 loop spans 14 amino acids.